Each of the 6 T cell receptor beta chains below was sequenced from the same sample in a study of cytomegalovirus exposure and HLA in healthy donors. Vbeta (60) and Jbeta (13) primers were used in the PCR. Profiling relied on immunoSEQ multiplex PCR, and the TCRdb table lists in-frame clones only, not all of them. Altogether under 200,000 clones are present, about 80% being singletons, with the ten largest covering 1.9%. Material: PBMCs. The receptors stem from a young man in good health and CMV-seronegative.

Regarding this clone: The junction does not match germline at one end; this may be a read error. The rearrangement links TRBV7-9 to TRBJ2-3; the D is unclear. The CDR3 has 12 residues. In germline, CDR1 is SEHNR, CDR2 FQNEAQ (reference sequence). CDR3: CTSMSLADTQYF. The CDR3 DNA reads as TGTACCAGCATGTCTCTAGCAGATACGCAGTATTTT.

The CDR3 nucleotides read TGTGCCAGCAGCGCAATTGGACAGGGTGGCGCTGGGGCCAACGTCCTGACTTTC. It yields the protein CASSAIGQGGAGANVLTF. The rearrangement links TRBV9 to TRBJ2-6; 8 bases fit TRBD1. After removal of 3 bases from V and 2 bases from J, the junction contained 10 bases not matched to a gene. The CDR3 runs to 18 residues. Germline V lookup: CDR1 SGDLS, CDR2 YYNGEE.

The chain employs TRBV5-6 and TRBJ2-5; the match to TRBD2 covers 8 bases. The V and J ends lost 4 bases and 4 bases, in that order; junction bases with no gene match: 12. Germline values: CDR1 SGHDT, CDR2 YYEEEE. This CDR3 comprises 16 residues. The CDR3 loop reads CASSAPSGRRGETQYF. Here the CDR3 DNA reads TGTGCCAGCAGCGCCCCAAGCGGGAGAAGAGGAGAGACCCAGTACTTC. Full variable domain (outside the CDR3, taken from reference TRBV5-6 and TRBJ2-5): DAGVTQSPTHLIKTRGQQVTLRCSPKSGHDTVSWYQQALGQGPQFIFQYYEEEERQRGNFPDRFSGHQFPNYSSELNVNALLLGDSALYLCASSAPSGRRGETQYFGPGTRLLVL.

The rearrangement links TRBV28 to TRBJ1-5, with 9 bases identical to TRBD1. The length of the CDR3 is 16 residues. CDR1 MDHEN and CDR2 SYDVKM come from the germline V gene. V was clipped by 5 bases and J by 6 bases; unmatched bases: 11. CDR3 loop: CASSTPGTGNGQPQHF. The CDR3 nucleotides read TGTGCCAGCAGTACTCCAGGGACAGGGAACGGTCAGCCCCAGCATTTT.

The chain employs TRBV6-1 and TRBJ1-6, with D possibly TRBD1 on 6 matching bases. Per the germline V gene, CDR1 is MNHNS and CDR2 is SASEGT. CDR3 size: 15 residues. V was clipped by 1 base and J by 14 bases, with 18 bases between them. CDR3 residues: CASSEGDTAVTALHF. The CDR3 DNA reads as TGTGCCAGCAGTGAAGGGGACACGGCTGTAACGGCCCTCCACTTT.

J is TRBJ2-3 and V is TRBV2; 8 bases match TRBD2. Germline loops: CDR1 SNHLY, CDR2 FYNNEI. The ends lost 3 bases at V and 4 bases at J; junction bases unmatched: 12. This CDR3 is 17 amino acids long. The CDR3 loop is CASSDTGLAGWADTQYF. CDR3 nucleotide sequence: TGTGCCAGCAGTGACACGGGTCTAGCGGGTTGGGCAGATACGCAGTATTTT.